These 27 T cell receptor beta chains originate from one sample sequenced in a study of blood T cells in healthy people across ages. With a J-beta primer mix and a sample-barcoded 5' primer, a second PCR ran about 7 to 11 cycles. TCRdb itself ran the 5' RACE reads through MiXCR, one entry per CDR3 protein. This sample has 650,000 to 700,000 distinct CDR3 sequences, with about a third found just once. Specimen: blood. The receptors shown here come from a woman aged 80 or over in good health.

This chain links TRBV2 with TRBJ2-5, with 8 bases that match TRBD1. This CDR3 comprises 14 residues. With V trimmed by 7 bases and J by 11 bases, 15 bases remained unmatched. Germline CDR1 SNHLY, CDR2 FYNNEI. The CDR3 protein is CASMVNRGTNEQYF. The CDR3 nucleotides read TGTGCCAGCATGGTCAACAGGGGGACCAATGAGCAGTACTTC.

The rearrangement uses TRBV6-6 and TRBJ2-5; 10 nucleotides line up with TRBD1. The length of the CDR3 is 15 residues. Looked up from germline, CDR1 is MNHNY and CDR2 is SVGAGI (reference sequence). V gave up 7 bases and J gave up 5 bases; unmatched junction bases: 10. CDR3 in DNA: TGTGCCAGCACGCGGGACAGGGGTAGATGGGAGACCCAGTACTTC. Protein product: CASTRDRGRWETQYF.

V and J are TRBV7-3 and TRBJ1-5; TRBD1 is a possible D gene (6 bases). There are 15 residues in the CDR3. The V end lost 2 bases, the J end lost 6 bases, and 14 bases lay between the germline ends. Germline-derived CDR1 and CDR2 are SGHTA and FQGTGA. The CDR3, as DNA: TGTGCCAGCAGCTTAGAACAGGGTAACGGTCAGCCCCAGCATTTT. This encodes CASSLEQGNGQPQHF.

The chain has TRBV11-3 and TRBJ1-5; a weak D match, TRBD1 (5 bases). CDR3 length equals 16 residues. The germline V and J ends were trimmed by 0 bases and 0 bases, with 9 bases remaining between them. Germline V gene sequence: CDR1 SGHNT, CDR2 YENEEA. The CDR3 loop is CASSLDCQGSNQPQHF. CDR3 nucleotides: TGTGCCAGCAGCTTAGATTGTCAGGGTAGCAATCAGCCCCAGCATTTT.

The chain has TRBV28 and TRBJ1-2, with no clear D. V was trimmed by 5 bases and J by 8 bases, leaving 18 bases between them. Germline CDR1 MDHEN, CDR2 SYDVKM. CDR3 length: 14 residues. For the CDR3, the DNA is TGTGCCAGCAGTACATTGAACGGAGGCCAAGGCTACACCTTC. This encodes CASSTLNGGQGYTF.

This clonotype was recorded many times. V usage is TRBV15 and J usage is TRBJ2-1; D remains unclear. The CDR3 runs to 13 residues. Germline CDR1 and CDR2: LNHNV and YYDKDF (reference sequence). V lost 5 bases and J 8 bases, leaving 13 bases between the germline ends. This CDR3 is CATSSALFDEQFF. The CDR3 coding sequence is TGTGCCACCAGCTCGGCCCTATTCGATGAGCAGTTCTTC.

The J gene is TRBJ2-3, the V gene TRBV4-3; D call uncertain. CDR1 and CDR2 (germline): LGHNA, YSLEER. V dropped 0 bases and J dropped 5 bases, with 6 bases sitting between them. This CDR3 has 13 residues. CDR3 residues: CASSQDRRDTQYF. The CDR3 DNA follows: TGCGCCAGCAGCCAAGACAGGCGAGATACGCAGTATTTT.

This clonotype was observed many times. A much larger clone sits a single nucleotide away, making a read error possible. The J gene is TRBJ2-3, the V gene TRBV6-5; D uncertain. The germline V gene encodes CDR1 MNHEY and CDR2 SVGAGI. CDR3 length: 14 residues. The CDR3, as DNA: TGTGCCAGCAGTCGGGCGGTAGACACAGATACGCGGTATTTT. It yields the protein CASSRAVDTDTRYF.

This clonotype was detected many times. The chain carries TRBV5-1 and TRBJ2-1; TRBD1 agrees at 7 bases. Trimming at V came to 3 bases and at J to 0 bases, leaving 9 bases not matched to a gene. The CDR3 sequence is 17 residues long. CDR1 is SGHRS, CDR2 YFSETQ, per germline. The CDR3 DNA reads TGCGCCAGCAGCTCATCAAGACAGGGTAGCTCCTACAATGAGCAGTTCTTC. Amino acids: CASSSSRQGSSYNEQFF.

There are a few counts of this clonotype. This chain connects TRBV20-1 to TRBJ1-4; 7 bases match TRBD1. The ends lost 6 bases at V and 5 bases at J; junction bases unmatched: 15. The CDR3 covers 16 residues. CDR1 is DFQATT and CDR2 is SNEGSKA in the germline V gene (reference sequence). In DNA form, the CDR3 reads TGCAGTGCCGCCTTTCCGGGACAGACCTTCAATGAAAAACTGTTTTTT. Protein sequence: CSAAFPGQTFNEKLFF.

There are a few counts of this clonotype. V is TRBV5-5 and J is TRBJ1-2, with unresolved D. Trimming removed 0 bases at V and 1 base at J, with 7 bases between. The germline V gene encodes CDR1 SGHKS and CDR2 YYEKEE (reference sequence). This CDR3 contains 14 residues. CDR3 in amino acids: CASSLGDRNYGYTF. CDR3 DNA: TGTGCCAGCAGCTTGGGCGACCGTAACTATGGCTACACCTTC.

This clonotype was detected only a few times. The chain couples TRBV21-1 to TRBJ1-1; TRBD1 is the table's D call, not checked against the DNA. TRBV21-1 is described as a pseudogene. The CDR3 loop spans 15 amino acids. The CDR3 DNA is TGTGCCAGCAGCCCACGACCAGGGGCGAACACTGAAGCTTTCTTT. Amino acid sequence: CASSPRPGANTEAFF.

In its sample, this clonotype was seen a few times. At one of its ends the junction is not consistent with the germline gene, which may arise from a read error. J is TRBJ2-3 and V is TRBV12-3 or TRBV12-4; 7 bases map to TRBD2. The CDR3 extends over 15 amino acids. The CDR3 is CASSLGGLSTDAQYF. As DNA, the CDR3 is TGTGCCAGCAGTTTAGGGGGACTAAGCACAGATGCGCAGTATTTT.

This clonotype was picked up many times. The rearrangement uses TRBV7-2 and TRBJ2-3; TRBD2 matches 8 bases. The germline gives CDR1 SGHTA, CDR2 FQGNSA. The junction had 8 bases not matched to a gene; V was cut back by 1 base and J by 5 bases. There are 16 residues in the CDR3. CDR3 amino acids: CASSLGLAGFIDTQYF. CDR3 nucleotide sequence: TGTGCCAGCAGCTTAGGTTTAGCGGGGTTTATAGATACGCAGTATTTT.

This clonotype was counted ten times or more. The chain combines TRBV5-1 with TRBJ2-7, with 7 positions matching TRBD1. CDR1 and CDR2 (germline): SGHRS, YFSETQ. Losses at the gene ends were 0 bases for V and 5 bases for J; bases not matched to a gene: 11. CDR3 length: 16 amino acids. CDR3 loop: CASSLAVSGRGNEQYF. Here the CDR3 DNA reads TGCGCCAGCAGCTTGGCGGTTTCGGGCAGGGGGAACGAGCAGTACTTC. The complete variable domain, with remaining parts taken from reference TRBV5-1 and TRBJ2-7, reads KAGVTQTPRYLIKTRGQQVTLSCSPISGHRSVSWYQQTPGQGLQFLFEYFSETQRNKGNFPGRFSGRQFSNSRSEMNVSTLELGDSALYLCASSLAVSGRGNEQYFGPGTRLTVT.

This clonotype was recorded at least ten times. The rearrangement links TRBV6-1 to TRBJ2-1; the match to TRBD2 covers 7 bases. The CDR3 sequence is 15 residues long. CDR1 is MNHNS, CDR2 SASEGT, per germline. Trimming cost V 0 bases and J 11 bases; bases outside gene matches: 10. CDR3 nucleotides: TGTGCCAGCAGTGAAGCGGGGAGGGAAAATTCGAAGCAGTTCTTC. It yields the protein CASSEAGRENSKQFF.

This clonotype was found many times. V and J are TRBV2 and TRBJ2-7, with 7 bases matching TRBD2. CDR1 and CDR2 from the germline V gene are SNHLY and FYNNEI. Unmatched junction bases numbered 8, after V lost 3 bases and J lost 3 bases. This CDR3 comprises 15 residues. The CDR3 is CASSDPSGLDYEQYF. CDR3 coding DNA: TGTGCCAGCAGTGACCCCTCAGGACTAGACTACGAGCAGTACTTC.

There are many counts of this clonotype. This chain links TRBV6-5 with TRBJ1-2, with no clear D. There are 14 residues in the CDR3. The germline V and J ends were trimmed by 6 bases and 1 base, with 12 bases remaining between them. Germline V gene sequence: CDR1 MNHEY, CDR2 SVGAGI. CDR3 in DNA: TGTGCCAGCAGGGGCGTTTGGGGTAACTATGGCTACACCTTC. Protein product: CASRGVWGNYGYTF.

This clonotype was seen ten or more times. CDR3 loop: CASSLDPSGASTDTQYF. For the CDR3, the DNA is TGCGCCAGCAGCTTGGATCCTAGCGGGGCTAGCACAGATACGCAGTATTTT. This chain connects TRBV5-1 to TRBJ2-3, with TRBD2 matching 9 bases. J gave up 0 bases and V 0 bases, and 5 bases lay outside the gene matches. Germline CDR1 reads SGHRS; CDR2 reads YFSETQ. There are 17 residues in the CDR3.

The genes are TRBV7-8 and TRBJ1-1; 7 bases fit TRBD1. Germline values: CDR1 SGHVS, CDR2 FQNEAQ. The V segment lost 4 bases and the J segment 6 bases; nucleotides outside the gene matches: 23. The CDR3 runs 19 residues. CDR3 nucleotides: TGTGCCAGCAGCTCCCATCGGCGGACAGGCCCCATAGAATGGGCTGAAGCTTTCTTT. Protein product: CASSSHRRTGPIEWAEAFF.

In its sample, this clonotype was seen a few times. The chain combines TRBV2 with TRBJ2-4, with 8 bases lining up with TRBD2. The CDR3 consists of 17 residues. Trimming at V came to 2 bases and at J to 0 bases, leaving 6 bases not matched to a gene. The germline V gene encodes CDR1 SNHLY and CDR2 FYNNEI. CDR3 in DNA: TGTGCCAGCAGTGAAATCGGCAGCGGGGGAGCCAAAAACATTCAGTACTTC. Translated: CASSEIGSGGAKNIQYF.

Only a few counts were recorded for this clonotype. The V and J genes are TRBV4-2 and TRBJ1-5; D perhaps matches TRBD1 (5 bases). V lost 0 bases and J lost 1, with 10 bases in between. The CDR3 is 16 amino acids. Per the germline V gene, CDR1 is LGHNA and CDR2 is YNFKEQ. The CDR3 sequence is CASSQESGLSNQPQHF. The CDR3, as DNA: TGTGCCAGCAGCCAAGAGTCAGGGTTAAGCAATCAGCCCCAGCATTTT.

The rearrangement joins TRBV3-1 to TRBJ2-5; D unclear. The CDR3 sequence is 14 residues long. In germline, CDR1 is LGHDT, CDR2 YNNKEL (reference sequence). Trimming removed 2 bases from V and 2 bases from J, with 9 bases in between. The DNA for the CDR3 is TGTGCCAGCAGCCAATATCAAGGACAAGAGACCCAGTACTTC. Amino acids: CASSQYQGQETQYF.

This clonotype was seen many times. The chain carries TRBV7-2 and TRBJ1-1, with unresolved D. CDR1 SGHTA and CDR2 FQGNSA come from the germline V gene. The germline V and J ends were trimmed by 5 bases and 0 bases, with 7 bases remaining between them. The CDR3 is 13 amino acids. Here the CDR3 reads CASSVDMNTEAFF. The CDR3 DNA reads as TGTGCCAGCAGCGTAGACATGAACACTGAAGCTTTCTTT.

The chain couples TRBV6-1 to TRBJ2-2, with unresolved D. Germline loops: CDR1 MNHNS, CDR2 SASEGT. Between the trimmed V and J ends, which lost 1 base and 7 bases, there was a span of 7 bases. The CDR3 has 13 residues. The CDR3 sequence: CASSEGWSGELFF. The DNA for the CDR3 is TGTGCCAGCAGTGAAGGGTGGAGCGGGGAGCTGTTTTTT.

This clonotype was detected many times. The CDR3 sequence is CASGTGNRGEQFF. CDR3 nucleotide sequence: TGTGCCAGCGGGACAGGGAATCGCGGTGAGCAGTTCTTC. The chain links TRBV6-5 to TRBJ2-1; 9 bases fit TRBD1. The CDR3 has 13 amino acids. CDR1 is MNHEY, CDR2 SVGAGI, per germline. With V trimmed by 8 bases and J by 9 bases, 8 bases remained unmatched.

The J gene is TRBJ2-7, the V gene TRBV6-1; D call uncertain. The CDR3 length is 10 residues. In germline, CDR1 is MNHNS, CDR2 SASEGT. V lost 3 bases to trimming and J lost 7 bases, with 4 bases between them. CDR3 nucleotide sequence: TGTGCCAGCAGTGAGTGGGAGCAGTACTTC. Protein: CASSEWEQYF.